The 9 T cell receptor beta chains listed next were all sequenced from one sample in a study of T cell changes during pregnancy in multiple sclerosis. Sequenced by immunoSEQ multiplex PCR; TCRdb stores in-frame clones only, minus some. The repertoire has about 59,000 clones, 93% of them found once; the top ten carry 0.36%. Material: CD4+ T cells from peripheral blood mononuclear cells, obtained before pregnancy. Receptor source: a female donor with multiple sclerosis, enrolled in a pregnancy study.

This clone has a single count. This CDR3 is CASSSVGYEQYF. CDR3 in DNA: TGTGCCAGCAGCTCTGTCGGTTACGAGCAGTACTTC. The chain is built from TRBV5-6 and TRBJ2-7; D not resolved. Looked up from germline, CDR1 is SGHDT and CDR2 is YYEEEE. This CDR3 comprises 12 residues. Trimming stripped 3 bases from V and 4 bases from J, with 8 bases between.

The chain uses TRBV19 and TRBJ1-3; 7 bases match TRBD1. Per germline, CDR1 LNHDA and CDR2 SQIVND (reference sequence). The V and J ends lost 1 base and 3 bases, in that order; junction bases with no gene match: 3. This CDR3 is built from 15 residues. The CDR3 DNA sequence: TGTGCCAGTAGTATAGCAGGGGGAAATGGAAACACCATATATTTT. Translated, it gives CASSIAGGNGNTIYF.

The gene calls are TRBV7-3 and TRBJ2-3, with D hard to call. The CDR3 covers 13 residues. The ends were cut back, 2 bases at V and 6 bases at J, with 9 bases in the middle. CDR1 SGHTA and CDR2 FQGTGA come from the germline V gene. The chain's CDR3 is CASSLEPRDTQYF. The CDR3 nucleotides read TGTGCCAGCAGCTTAGAGCCCCGTGATACGCAGTATTTT.

The rearrangement joins TRBV27 to TRBJ2-1; 10 bases fit TRBD2. The ends lost 4 bases at V and 8 bases at J; junction bases unmatched: 8. In germline, CDR1 is MNHEY, CDR2 SMNVEV (reference sequence). The CDR3 has 15 amino acids. The CDR3 here is CASSSSGSRWDEQFF. The CDR3 DNA reads TGTGCCAGCAGTTCTAGCGGGAGCAGGTGGGATGAGCAGTTCTTC.

The rearrangement links TRBV9 to TRBJ2-7; maybe TRBD1 (5 bases). CDR1 SGDLS and CDR2 YYNGEE come from the germline V gene. The CDR3 has 14 amino acids. V was shortened by 2 bases and J by 6 bases, with 15 bases between the two germline ends. The CDR3 sequence is CASSVGQGLGEQYF. CDR3 DNA: TGTGCCAGCAGCGTGGGGCAGGGTCTTGGCGAGCAGTACTTC.

Points on this clone: Germline and junction disagree at one end, which may indicate a read error. The chain recombines TRBV2 with TRBJ2-3; TRBD1 aligns across 8 bases. CDR3 size: 15 residues. Germline values: CDR1 SNHLY, CDR2 FYNNEI. The CDR3 coding sequence is TGTGCCGGCAGTCTAGGACAGGGAAGCACAGATACGCAGTATTTT. Translating gives CAGSLGQGSTDTQYF.

The chain recombines TRBV5-6 with TRBJ2-1; 12 bases match TRBD2. The CDR3 runs 15 residues. Trimming took 4 bases from V and 8 from J; bases not matched to a gene: 7. The germline gives CDR1 SGHDT, CDR2 YYEEEE. CDR3: CASSLTSGRGDEQFF. The DNA of the CDR3 is TGTGCCAGCAGCCTGACTAGCGGGAGAGGCGATGAGCAGTTCTTC.

The chain combines TRBV6-5 with TRBJ2-1; D may be TRBD1 (7 bases). The CDR3 loop spans 15 amino acids. The germline V and J ends were trimmed by 7 bases and 7 bases, with 20 bases remaining between them. Germline V lookup: CDR1 MNHEY, CDR2 SVGAGI. The CDR3 DNA sequence: TGTGCCAGCAAAAACGGCGGGACAGACCGGAATGAGCAGTTCTTC. Protein sequence: CASKNGGTDRNEQFF.

The J gene is TRBJ1-5, the V gene TRBV19; TRBD1 matches 7 bases. There are 17 residues in the CDR3. The germline V gene encodes CDR1 LNHDA and CDR2 SQIVND (reference sequence). The J segment lost 2 bases and the V segment lost 6 bases, leaving 13 bases of the junction unmatched. The CDR3 DNA is TGTGCCAGTAGCAACCACAGGGGTGGGAGAGGCAATCAGCCCCAGCATTTT. Its translation: CASSNHRGGRGNQPQHF.